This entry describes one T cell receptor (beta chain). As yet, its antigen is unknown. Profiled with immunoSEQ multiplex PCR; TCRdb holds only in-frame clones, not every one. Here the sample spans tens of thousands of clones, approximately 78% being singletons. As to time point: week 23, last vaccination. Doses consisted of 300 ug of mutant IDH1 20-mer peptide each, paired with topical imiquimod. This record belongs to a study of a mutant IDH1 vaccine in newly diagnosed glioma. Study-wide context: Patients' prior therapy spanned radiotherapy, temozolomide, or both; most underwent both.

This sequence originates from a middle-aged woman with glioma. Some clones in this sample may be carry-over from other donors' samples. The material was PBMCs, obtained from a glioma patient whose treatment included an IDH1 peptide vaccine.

As DNA, the CDR3 is TGTGCCAGTAGTTTTACAGGGGGTCACTCACCCCTCCACTTT. Amino acids: CASSFTGGHSPLHF. The chain carries TRBV19 and TRBJ1-6; TRBD1 matches at 8 bases. Trimming removed 5 bases from V and 10 bases from J; junction bases left unmatched: 7. The V gene's germline CDR1 is LNHDA and CDR2 SQIVND (reference sequence). The CDR3 consists of 14 residues.